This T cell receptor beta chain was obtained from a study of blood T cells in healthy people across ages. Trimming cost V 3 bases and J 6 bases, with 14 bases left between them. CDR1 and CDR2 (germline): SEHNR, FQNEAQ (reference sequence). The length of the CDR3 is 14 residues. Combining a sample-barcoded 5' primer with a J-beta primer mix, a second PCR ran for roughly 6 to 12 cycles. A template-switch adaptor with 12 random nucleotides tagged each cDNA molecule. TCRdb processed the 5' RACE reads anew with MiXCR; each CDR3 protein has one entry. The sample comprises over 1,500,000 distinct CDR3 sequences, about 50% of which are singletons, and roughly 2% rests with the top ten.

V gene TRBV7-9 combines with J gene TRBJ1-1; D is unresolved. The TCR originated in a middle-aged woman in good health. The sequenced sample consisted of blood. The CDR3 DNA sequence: TGTGCCAGCAGCTTGCAAGTGGACGTCCCTGAAGCTTTCTTT. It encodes CASSLQVDVPEAFF.